This T cell receptor (beta chain) comes out of a study of blood T cells in healthy people across ages. Of note for this clonotype: Its antigen remains unidentified.

Then a second PCR, running roughly 6 to 11 cycles, was carried out with a sample-barcoded 5' primer and a J-beta primer mix. TCRdb reprocessed the 5' RACE reads via MiXCR and lists one record per CDR3 protein. This table holds 800,000 or so distinct CDR3 sequences, roughly 60% found once. Donors were healthy Caucasian individuals from Russia aged about 6 to 90. Each individual donor underwent a draw of approximately 9.6 milliliters of peripheral blood. Per the germline V gene, CDR1 is SGDLS and CDR2 is YYNGEE. The CDR3 extends over 15 amino acids. V shed 5 bases, J shed 2 bases, and the junction held 3 bases outside the gene matches. Findings of the study overall: Strongly correlated with naive T cell percentage was TCR beta diversity.

The receptor was isolated from a man aged 25-40 years in good health. J is TRBJ2-1 and V is TRBV9, with 11 bases that match TRBD2. Sequenced sample: blood. The CDR3 DNA reads TGTGCCAGCAGTCGTAGCGGGGGGGCCTACAATGAGCAGTTCTTC. It is translated as CASSRSGGAYNEQFF.